This T cell receptor (beta chain) stems from a study of T-cell reconstitution after alpha-beta-depleted transplantation in children. General observations from the study: In patients about two months after transplant, alpha-beta T cells reportedly arose from several hundred expanded graft clones. For some patients, TCRbeta diversity was high at day 60 because of recipient T cells and thymic progenitors that survived.

Of note for this clonotype: Its antigen is not identified.

The TCRbeta library was prepared with unique molecular identifiers. TCRdb reprocessed the PCR reads with MiXCR, giving one entry per CDR3 protein. Of 350,000 to 500,000 distinct CDR3 sequences listed, around two fifths were seen once; the top ten hold about 30%. This TCR was recovered from a girl aged 2-10 years with aplastic anemia, due to receive a stem cell transplant. This material consisted of PBMCs, taken before TCRalphabeta/CD19-depleted stem cell transplant.

The CDR3 loop is CASSLAGDHGNEKLFF. The CDR3 DNA is TGCGCCAGCAGCTTGGCCGGAGATCACGGTAATGAAAAACTGTTTTTT. The genes are TRBV5-1 and TRBJ1-4, with D uncertain. The germline gives CDR1 SGHRS, CDR2 YFSETQ. The V end was cut by 0 bases, the J end by 4 bases, with 13 bases between. This CDR3 is 16 amino acids long.